Listed below are T cell receptor beta chains from one sample, sequenced in a study of OX40 agonist ivuxolimab in advanced cancers. Sequenced by immunoSEQ multiplex PCR; TCRdb stores in-frame clones only, minus some. The sample lists roughly 38,000 clones, 82% occurring once. Source: CD4+ or CD8+ T cells sorted from blood, taken in a trial of the OX40 agonist ivuxolimab. The receptors stem from an adult with an advanced solid tumor such as melanoma, head and neck, liver or kidney cancer. Each CDR3 is given with its conserved first and last residue. The D gene is left open where the match is weak. Clone size is given for some rows only: seen once, a few or many times, or a class if the clone is expanded.

D gene | clone size | J gene | V gene | CDR3 protein | CDR3 DNA
TRBD1 | NA | TRBJ2-7 | TRBV5-4 | CASSLGSTGGFYEQYF | TGTGCCAGCAGCCTGGGGTCGACAGGGGGCTTCTACGAGCAGTACTTC
TRBD1 | NA | TRBJ1-1 | TRBV7-3 | CASSPGQGMNTEAFF | TGTGCCAGCAGCCCCGGACAGGGTATGAACACTGAAGCTTTCTTT
NA | NA | TRBJ1-4 | TRBV28 | CASSLLGAAYNEKLFF | TGTGCCAGCAGTTTATTGGGCGCGGCTTATAATGAAAAACTGTTTTTT
NA | NA | TRBJ1-2 | TRBV21-1 | CASSKVKEGANYGYTF | TGTGCCAGCAGCAAAGTAAAAGAGGGGGCAAACTATGGCTACACCTTC
NA | NA | TRBJ2-7 | TRBV28 | CASSSRPGTPTYEQYF | TGTGCCAGCAGTTCGAGACCAGGGACACCTACCTACGAGCAGTACTTC
NA | NA | TRBJ2-2 | TRBV11-2 | CASSLGPLGNVRELFF | TGTGCCAGCAGCTTAGGGCCCCTCGGTAACGTCAGGGAGCTGTTTTTT
NA | NA | TRBJ2-1 | TRBV5-4 | CASSSVDNEQFF | TGTGCCAGCAGCTCGGTGGACAATGAGCAGTTCTTC
TRBD2 | NA | TRBJ2-1 | TRBV5-6 | CASSSWGGRLDEQFF | TGTGCCAGCAGCTCCTGGGGCGGGAGGTTGGATGAGCAGTTCTTC
TRBD1 | NA | TRBJ2-1 | TRBV5-6 | CASSLDRGGISNEQFF | TGTGCCAGCAGCCTAGACAGGGGTGGAATCAGCAATGAGCAGTTCTTC
NA | NA | TRBJ1-5 | TRBV18 | CASSPSALNQPQHF | TGTGCCAGCTCACCATCCGCGTTAAATCAGCCCCAGCATTTT
NA | few | TRBJ1-6 | TRBV4-2 | CASSQDPGRIGSPLHF | TGTGCCAGCAGCCAAGATCCGGGAAGGATAGGCTCACCCCTCCACTTT
NA | NA | TRBJ1-3 | TRBV5-1 | CASSLAVLSQGSGNTIYF | TGCGCCAGCAGCTTGGCCGTACTTTCACAGGGCTCTGGAAACACCATATATTTT
NA | NA | TRBJ2-1 | TRBV2 | CASSPYNEQFF | TGTGCCAGCTCGCCTTACAATGAGCAGTTCTTC
TRBD2 | NA | TRBJ2-3 | TRBV5-1 | CASRTSGGSVDTQYF | TGCGCCAGCCGCACTAGCGGGGGGAGCGTAGATACGCAGTATTTT
NA | NA | TRBJ2-7 | TRBV19 | CASSIVPNSYEQYF | TGTGCCAGTAGTATAGTCCCCAACTCCTACGAGCAGTACTTC
NA | once | TRBJ2-7 | TRBV28 | CASSLPSFSGGSYEQYF | TGTGCCAGCAGTTTACCCAGCTTTAGTGGGGGGTCCTACGAGCAGTACTTC
TRBD2 | NA | TRBJ2-1 | TRBV5-8 | CASSLLGLAGGGFYNEQFF | TGTGCCAGCAGCTTACTAGGACTAGCGGGGGGCGGGTTCTACAATGAGCAGTTCTTC
NA | NA | TRBJ1-2 | TRBV7-9 | CASSDRTDYGYTF | TGTGCCAGCAGCGACCGGACAGACTATGGCTACACCTTC
NA | NA | TRBJ2-2 | TRBV28 | CASSFTGELFF | TGTGCCAGCAGTTTTACCGGGGAGCTGTTTTTT
TRBD2 | NA | TRBJ2-1 | TRBV10-1 | CASSGLAGGSEQFF | TGCGCCAGCAGTGGACTAGCGGGGGGAAGTGAGCAGTTCTTC
NA | NA | TRBJ2-7 | TRBV5-6 | CASSSTDTYEQYF | TGTGCCAGCAGCTCGACGGATACCTACGAGCAGTACTTC
NA | NA | TRBJ1-5 | TRBV27 | CASSIRVDQPQHF | TGTGCCAGCAGTATAAGGGTGGATCAGCCCCAGCATTTT
TRBD1 | NA | TRBJ2-1 | TRBV11-2 | CASSQKRDRVLGEQFF | TGTGCCAGCAGCCAAAAGCGGGACAGGGTTTTAGGTGAGCAGTTCTTC
TRBD1 | NA | TRBJ2-5 | TRBV29-1 | CSVGTGGQETQYF | TGCAGCGTTGGGACAGGGGGACAAGAGACCCAGTACTTC
NA | NA | TRBJ1-5 | TRBV5-8 | CASSLGARGYSNQPQHF | TGTGCCAGCAGCTTGGGGGCGCGAGGGTATAGCAATCAGCCCCAGCATTTT
TRBD1 | NA | TRBJ2-5 | TRBV5-4 | CASSRPGTGLQETQYF | TGTGCCAGCAGCCGACCCGGGACAGGGTTACAAGAGACCCAGTACTTC
NA | NA | TRBJ2-7 | TRBV7-8 | CASSPPSWGLAYEQYF | TGTGCCAGCAGCCCGCCATCCTGGGGGTTGGCCTACGAGCAGTACTTC
NA | NA | TRBJ2-3 | TRBV5-8 | CASSLGEGRFVTDTQYF | TGTGCCAGCAGCTTGGGAGAGGGGCGATTCGTCACAGATACGCAGTATTTT
NA | few | TRBJ2-5 | TRBV15 | CATSRDLQGKTQYF | TGTGCCACCAGCAGAGATCTCCAGGGAAAGACCCAGTACTTC
TRBD1 | NA | TRBJ2-5 | TRBV5-4 | CASSFGQGAREQYF | TGTGCCAGCAGCTTTGGGCAGGGGGCCAGAGAGCAGTACTTC
NA | NA | TRBJ1-5 | TRBV2 | CASSEGFSNQPQHF | TGTGCCAGCAGTGAAGGGTTTAGCAATCAGCCCCAGCATTTT
NA | NA | TRBJ2-2 | TRBV6-5 | CASRSGTLNTGELFF | TGTGCCAGCAGGTCCGGGACACTGAACACCGGGGAGCTGTTTTTT
NA | NA | TRBJ1-1 | TRBV7-9 | CASSLSHRTEAFF | TGTGCCAGCAGCTTAAGTCATCGGACTGAAGCTTTCTTT
NA | NA | TRBJ2-2 | TRBV4-1 | CASSHGVTGELFF | TGCGCCAGCAGCCATGGAGTTACCGGGGAGCTGTTTTTT
TRBD1 | NA | TRBJ1-1 | TRBV10-3 | CAISTPPGTGGTEAFF | TGTGCCATCAGTACCCCCCCCGGGACAGGGGGCACTGAAGCTTTCTTT
NA | NA | TRBJ2-1 | TRBV5-4 | CASSSGAAYSQPYNEQFF | TGTGCCAGCAGTTCCGGGGCCGCCTACTCTCAACCCTACAATGAGCAGTTCTTC
NA | NA | TRBJ2-3 | TRBV5-4 | CASSLDFGTDTQYF | TGTGCCAGCAGCTTGGACTTCGGCACAGATACGCAGTATTTT
NA | few | TRBJ1-5 | TRBV9 | CASSPRPNQPQHF | TGTGCCAGCAGCCCCCGACCCAATCAGCCCCAGCATTTT
TRBD2 | NA | TRBJ2-1 | TRBV7-3 | CASSLLPGRDNEQFF | TGTGCCAGCAGCTTACTGCCAGGGAGGGACAATGAGCAGTTCTTC
TRBD1 | few | TRBJ1-5 | TRBV7-8 | CASSPDRVGNQPQHF | TGTGCCAGCAGCCCCGACAGGGTAGGCAATCAGCCCCAGCATTTT
TRBD1 | NA | TRBJ2-5 | TRBV9 | CASSPGTGAETQYF | TGTGCCAGCAGCCCGGGGACAGGGGCCGAGACCCAGTACTTC
NA | NA | TRBJ2-5 | TRBV5-8 | CASSPGQTSGETQYF | TGTGCCAGCAGCCCGGGGCAAACAAGTGGAGAGACCCAGTACTTC
NA | once | TRBJ1-2 | TRBV7-8 | CASSPQGQDGYTF | TGTGCCAGCAGCCCCCAGGGGCAGGATGGCTACACCTTC
NA | NA | TRBJ2-7 | TRBV28 | CASRASSYEQYF | TGTGCCAGCAGGGCTAGCTCCTACGAGCAGTACTTC
TRBD1 | NA | TRBJ2-3 | TRBV6-4 | CASTSGLDRGIDTQYF | TGTGCCAGCACCTCAGGGTTGGACAGGGGGATAGATACGCAGTATTTT
NA | NA | TRBJ2-7 | TRBV20-1 | CSASTYEQYF | TGCAGTGCTAGTACCTACGAGCAGTACTTC
NA | NA | TRBJ2-7 | TRBV15 | CATSRDRPRSGEQYF | TGTGCCACCAGCAGAGATCGACCCCGGAGTGGCGAGCAGTACTTC
NA | NA | TRBJ2-5 | TRBV11-3 | CASGRGVGETQYF | TGTGCCAGCGGGCGGGGAGTCGGGGAGACCCAGTACTTC
NA | NA | TRBJ2-7 | TRBV29-1 | CSVEGKVSSYEQYF | TGCAGCGTTGAAGGGAAGGTTAGCTCCTACGAGCAGTACTTC
TRBD1 | few | TRBJ1-1 | TRBV6-6 | CASSYDRGGTEAFF | TGTGCCAGCAGTTACGACAGGGGGGGGACTGAAGCTTTCTTT
NA | NA | TRBJ1-3 | TRBV7-9 | CASSRLISGNTIYF | TGTGCCAGCAGCAGACTGATCTCTGGAAACACCATATATTTT
NA | NA | TRBJ1-4 | TRBV30 | CAWKAGHANEKLFF | TGTGCCTGGAAGGCAGGGCACGCTAATGAAAAACTGTTTTTT
TRBD2 | NA | TRBJ2-3 | TRBV28 | CASSFRSAGGATDTQYF | TGTGCCAGCAGTTTTCGGTCAGCGGGAGGAGCTACAGATACGCAGTATTTT
NA | NA | TRBJ1-3 | TRBV18 | CASSPGRGSGNTIYF | TGTGCCAGCTCACCAGGGCGGGGCTCTGGAAACACCATATATTTT
NA | NA | TRBJ1-6 | TRBV7-2 | CASSDGGHNSPLHF | TGTGCCAGCAGCGACGGGGGCCATAATTCACCCCTCCACTTT